This T cell receptor beta chain comes out of a study of pediatric ulcerative colitis. The repertoire was sequenced with immunoSEQ multiplex PCR; TCRdb's copy has only in-frame clones and lacks some. Of roughly 38,000 clones listed, approximately 87% were seen once; the top ten hold roughly 25%. CDR3 size: 15 residues. Germline CDR1 SNHLY, CDR2 FYNNEI. The V end was cut by 6 bases, the J end by 2 bases, with 14 bases between. This clonotype originated in a girl between 10 and 17 years old with moderate ulcerative colitis. The gene calls are TRBV2 and TRBJ1-5; weak D call: TRBD1 (5 bases). The sequenced material came from blood. The CDR3 DNA reads as TGTGCCAGCAGCCCTGGGGGAGGCCGCAATCAGCCCCAGCATTTT. Amino acids: CASSPGGGRNQPQHF.